This T cell receptor (beta chain) was observed in a study of T cells after yellow fever vaccination. The CDR3 runs 13 residues. Trimming removed 6 bases from V and 3 bases from J, with 8 bases in between. Germline V gene data show CDR1 as WSHSY and CDR2 as SAAADI. MiXCR, run by TCRdb on the 5' RACE reads, gives a single entry per CDR3 protein. The table lists around 320,000 distinct CDR3 sequences, 3.5% to 4.5% of them singletons. This clonotype was recorded many times. Sequenced material: PBMCs, taken 15 days after the yellow fever booster vaccination. The rearrangement uses TRBV10-2 and TRBJ2-2; D possibly corresponds to TRBD1 (5 bases). The clonotype comes from a man between 18 and 29 years old who received the YFV17D yellow fever vaccine. Here the CDR3 DNA reads TGCGCCAGCAGAAAGACAGACACCGGGGAGCTGTTTTTT. It yields the protein CASRKTDTGELFF.